The present entry profiles one T cell receptor beta chain with its context. The antigen it recognizes is unknown. No per-base quality is available; no much larger clone lies one base away. This sample is drawn from a study of T-cell reconstitution after alpha-beta-depleted transplantation in children (TCRdb year 2016). Broadly, across the study: T-cell immune reconstitution after TCRalphabeta/CD19-depleted allogeneic hematopoietic cell transplantation in children was quantitatively tracked in the study by means of TCR repertoire profiling. Here is what the overall study found, with its caveats: Over the following months the frequencies of hyperexpanded clones went down, and after one year T-cell counts and TCRbeta diversity were mostly credited to newly produced T cells. Apparently early alphabetaT-cell count recovery about two months after transplant reportedly relied on only several hundred rapidly expanded clones derived from non-depleted graft cells. The high TCRbeta diversity at day 60 in some patients was ascribed to recipient T cells and intrathymic progenitors that had survived conditioning.

Libraries were prepared through PCR. These reads were obtained on an Illumina HiSeq 2500. TCR library preparation used molecular barcoding, with unique molecular identifiers applied to normalize quantification of the TCRbeta repertoire. Starting from the raw public reads, TCRdb applied fastp trimming at Q25, assembled clones with MiXCR and retained in-frame beta chains. A single entry per CDR3 protein holds the most common genes and DNA from its merged rows. This sample is represented by about 980,000 distinct CDR3 sequences; under 30% of them were singletons. In total, the top ten clones hold roughly 30% of the sample. In light of the paper, this sample's treatment or condition label describes: allogeneic hematopoietic cell transplantation with graft depleted of TCRalphabeta T cells and CD19 B cells. The transplant recipients were children given TCRalphabeta/CD19-depleted allogeneic hematopoietic cell grafts.

This receptor was obtained from a boy under three years old who had a stem cell transplant for SCID, so the T cells may come from the graft donor. This specimen consisted of PBMCs, mostly from graft donor cells, obtained 360 days after TCRalphabeta/CD19-depleted stem cell transplant.

The bases are TGTGCCAGCAGCTTGGGGGCGGGAGTCTACAATGAGCAGTTCTTC. Its coded protein is CASSLGAGVYNEQFF. Rearrangement joined TRBV5-5 to TRBJ2-1, with 7 bases matching TRBD2. The CDR3 has 15 amino acids, counting the end cysteine and phenylalanine. Only CDR3 DNA remains: 45 bases, in frame from the first base. CDR1 and CDR2 are drawn from the germline V gene (reference sequence): SGHKS, YYEKEE. After removal of 0 bases from V and 3 bases from J, the junction retains 3 bases not matched to a gene.